The 23 T cell receptor beta chains in this list originate from one sample, sequenced in a study of shared clonotypes between healthy human individuals. Cells designated naive CD8 were CD45RO-negative and were positively selected for CCR7, with terminally differentiated effector memory CD45RA+ cells excluded. This table comes from immunoSEQ multiplex PCR, and its TCRdb copy is limited to in-frame clones, with some not included. The sample has under 1 million clones; about 92% are singletons. Material: naive CD8+ T cells sorted from blood. These receptors came from a young man in good health.

This clone was observed a few times. The gene calls are TRBV7-8 and TRBJ1-4, with 9 bases fitting TRBD1. V gave up 1 base and J gave up 7 bases; unmatched junction bases: 1. CDR3 size: 14 residues. Germline CDR1 reads SGHVS; CDR2 reads FQNEAQ. The CDR3 spells CASSLGTGVEKLFF. The CDR3 DNA is TGTGCCAGCAGCTTAGGGACAGGGGTTGAAAAACTGTTTTTT.

This chain joins TRBV9 and TRBJ2-3; D is perhaps TRBD1 (5 bases). Trimming removed 0 bases at V and 2 bases at J, with 10 bases between. This CDR3 region has 15 residues. Germline-derived CDR1 and CDR2 are SGDLS and YYNGEE. The CDR3 region is CASSVEGRLTDTQYF. As DNA, the CDR3 is TGTGCCAGCAGCGTAGAGGGGCGACTCACAGATACGCAGTATTTT.

The chain joins TRBV5-1 to TRBJ2-7, with TRBD1 identical over 8 bases. This CDR3 spans 15 amino acids. Germline CDR1 and CDR2: SGHRS and YFSETQ. The junction had 7 bases not matched to a gene; V was cut back by 2 bases and J by 3 bases. CDR3 coding DNA: TGCGCCAGCAGCTTTTGGGACAGGTTTGGCTACGAGCAGTACTTC. It yields the protein CASSFWDRFGYEQYF. The full variable domain, its missing parts supplied by reference TRBV5-1 and TRBJ2-7, is KAGVTQTPRYLIKTRGQQVTLSCSPISGHRSVSWYQQTPGQGLQFLFEYFSETQRNKGNFPGRFSGRQFSNSRSEMNVSTLELGDSALYLCASSFWDRFGYEQYFGPGTRLTVT.

The CDR3 DNA reads TGTGCCAGCAGCCACAGGGGAAACACTGAAGCTTTCTTT. Its protein is CASSHRGNTEAFF. The rearrangement joins TRBV11-2 to TRBJ1-1, with TRBD1 matching 7 bases. Trimming took 5 bases from V and 2 from J; bases not matched to a gene: 2. The CDR3 has 13 amino acids. The V gene's germline CDR1 is SGHAT and CDR2 FQNNGV.

The chain has TRBV2 and TRBJ2-3, with D perhaps TRBD2 (6 bases). From germline, CDR1 is SNHLY and CDR2 FYNNEI. This CDR3 has 15 residues. V lost 7 bases, J lost 6 bases, and 20 bases lay in between. The CDR3 DNA reads TGTGCCAGCAATCGTGGGGCTAGCGCGAAGGATACGCAGTATTTT. Residues: CASNRGASAKDTQYF.

The gene calls are TRBV6-6 and TRBJ2-2; D is unresolved. Looked up from germline, CDR1 is MNHNY and CDR2 is SVGAGI (reference sequence). The CDR3 length is 14 residues. V was shortened by 3 bases and J by 2 bases, with 7 bases between the two germline ends. The CDR3 protein is CASSYNSNTGELFF. In nucleotides, the CDR3 is TGTGCCAGCAGTTATAACAGTAACACCGGGGAGCTGTTTTTT.

The genes are TRBV18 and TRBJ2-2, with D hard to call. Per the germline V gene, CDR1 is KGHSH and CDR2 is LQKENI. This CDR3 spans 14 amino acids. V was clipped by 2 bases and J by 1 base, with 5 bases between them. The CDR3 coding sequence is TGTGCCAGCTCACCATGGGGGAACACCGGGGAGCTGTTTTTT. It codes for CASSPWGNTGELFF.

The V call is TRBV27, the J call TRBJ2-7; maybe TRBD2 (5 bases). CDR1 is MNHEY and CDR2 is SMNVEV in the germline V gene (reference sequence). V lost 4 bases and J 3 bases, leaving 13 bases between the germline ends. The CDR3 runs to 14 residues. For the CDR3, the DNA is TGTGCCAGCAGTTCTCGCCCGGGGTTCTACGAGCAGTACTTC. Its protein product is CASSSRPGFYEQYF.

V gene TRBV11-3 combines with J gene TRBJ2-2, with D possibly matching TRBD1 (6 bases). V lost 2 bases to trimming and J lost 7 bases, with 8 bases between them. The germline CDR1 and CDR2 sequences are SGHNT and YENEEA. CDR3 length: 13 residues. CDR3 protein: CASSLLQGGELFF. CDR3 in DNA: TGTGCCAGCAGCTTATTACAGGGCGGGGAGCTGTTTTTT.

The chain couples TRBV7-9 to TRBJ2-7; D assignment may be TRBD1 or TRBD2 (6 bases each). The CDR3 spans 16 residues. CDR1 is SEHNR and CDR2 is FQNEAQ in the germline V gene (reference sequence). The V end lost 3 bases, the J end lost 0 bases, and 15 bases lay between the germline ends. CDR3 loop: CASSFGQGTSSYEQYF. The DNA of the CDR3 is TGTGCCAGCAGCTTCGGCCAGGGGACTTCCTCCTACGAGCAGTACTTC.

The rearrangement joins TRBV19 to TRBJ2-1, with unresolved D. Germline values: CDR1 LNHDA, CDR2 SQIVND (reference sequence). The CDR3 has 13 amino acids. The ends were cut back, 3 bases at V and 5 bases at J, with 8 bases in the middle. The CDR3 sequence: CASSMHTNNEQFF. The CDR3 nucleotides are TGTGCCAGTAGTATGCACACTAACAATGAGCAGTTCTTC.

Only one count was recorded for this clone. The chain combines TRBV7-2 with TRBJ1-2; D perhaps matches TRBD1 (5 bases). V was trimmed by 9 bases and J by 4 bases, leaving 15 bases between them. Germline-derived CDR1 and CDR2 are SGHTA and FQGNSA. This CDR3 spans 13 amino acids. CDR3: CARDIRGSYGYTF. Written as DNA, the CDR3 is TGTGCCAGAGACATTAGGGGCAGCTATGGCTACACCTTC. The variable domain in full, completed from reference TRBV7-2 and TRBJ1-2, reads GAGVSQSPSNKVTEKGKDVELRCDPISGHTALYWYRQSLGQGLEFLIYFQGNSAPDKSGLPSDRFSAERTGGSVSTLTIQRTQQEDSAVYLCARDIRGSYGYTFGSGTRLTVV.

This clone was seen just once. The chain is built from TRBV2 and TRBJ1-4, with D possibly TRBD1 on 5 matching bases. The CDR3 sequence is 15 residues long. The germline V and J ends were trimmed by 7 bases and 8 bases, with 20 bases remaining between them. Germline V lookup: CDR1 SNHLY, CDR2 FYNNEI. CDR3 coding DNA: TGTGCCAGCACCTGGATGGGCCAGGGTGGAGAAAAACTGTTTTTT. Translating gives CASTWMGQGGEKLFF. The whole variable domain, remainder taken from reference TRBV2 and TRBJ1-4, is EPEVTQTPSHQVTQMGQEVILRCVPISNHLYFYWYRQILGQKVEFLVSFYNNEISEKSEIFDDQFSVERPDGSNFTLKIRSTKLEDSAMYFCASTWMGQGGEKLFFGSGTQLSVL.

In the case of this clone: The same CDR3 can be traced to other DNA sequences in this sample. This sequence joins TRBV7-8 and TRBJ1-5; TRBD1 might be the D (6 bases). V lost 4 bases to trimming and J lost 2 bases, with 6 bases between them. The CDR3 contains 13 residues. CDR1 and CDR2 from the germline V gene are SGHVS and FQNEAQ. The DNA of the CDR3 is TGTGCCAGCAGCTCAGGGGGCAATCAGCCCCAGCATTTT. Translated: CASSSGGNQPQHF. The variable domain in full, completed from reference TRBV7-8 and TRBJ1-5, reads GAGVSQSPRYKVAKRGQDVALRCDPISGHVSLFWYQQALGQGPEFLTYFQNEAQLDKSGLPSDRFFAERPEGSVSTLKIQRTQQEDSAVYLCASSSGGNQPQHFGDGTRLSIL.

The chain has TRBV27 and TRBJ2-7; D is possibly TRBD2 (5 bases). CDR3 length equals 13 residues. The germline V gene has CDR1 MNHEY and CDR2 SMNVEV (reference sequence). Between the trimmed V and J ends, which lost 5 bases and 3 bases, there was a span of 11 bases. The CDR3 DNA is TGTGCCAGCAGTCGGACGGGGTACTACGAGCAGTACTTC. Protein product: CASSRTGYYEQYF.

The chain is built from TRBV11-1 and TRBJ2-1; D unclear. This CDR3 spans 15 amino acids. The germline V gene encodes CDR1 SGHAT and CDR2 FQDESV (reference sequence). Trimming shortened V by 2 bases and J by 7 bases, and 15 bases separated the two germline ends. CDR3 region: CASSLLAFMGNEQFF. Here the CDR3 DNA reads TGTGCCAGCAGCTTACTGGCATTTATGGGAAATGAGCAGTTCTTC.

This chain connects TRBV7-9 to TRBJ1-1, with a possible D match to TRBD1 (6 bases). The CDR3 sequence is 15 residues long. Germline V CDR1 and CDR2: SEHNR, FQNEAQ (reference sequence). Trimming left V 1 base short and J 5 bases short, with 14 bases between. This CDR3 reads CASSLVVQGVTEAFF. The CDR3 DNA sequence: TGTGCCAGCAGCTTAGTTGTACAGGGTGTTACTGAAGCTTTCTTT.

This clone was counted a few times. The chain is built from TRBV9 and TRBJ1-2, with TRBD1 matching over 8 bases. V trimming: 3 bases; J trimming: 7 bases; junction bases outside the gene matches: 14. This CDR3 region has 16 residues. The germline V gene encodes CDR1 SGDLS and CDR2 YYNGEE. CDR3 nucleotide sequence: TGTGCCAGCAGCGCATCTACGAGGACAGGGACTATTGGCTACACCTTC. Protein product: CASSASTRTGTIGYTF.

The chain recombines TRBV28 with TRBJ2-3, with 7 bases aligning to TRBD2. Germline assignment: CDR1 MDHEN and CDR2 SYDVKM. This CDR3 has 16 residues. Germline trimming cut 3 bases from V and 1 base from J; bases unmatched to any gene: 7. The CDR3 sequence: CASSLIGTSGTDTQYF. CDR3 nucleotides: TGTGCCAGCAGTTTGATTGGAACTAGCGGCACAGATACGCAGTATTTT.

This chain links TRBV27 with TRBJ2-5; D is perhaps TRBD2 (6 bases). The germline V and J ends were trimmed by 4 bases and 5 bases, with 11 bases remaining between them. The CDR3 is made up of 13 amino acids. Germline V gene sequence: CDR1 MNHEY, CDR2 SMNVEV (reference sequence). The CDR3 DNA reads TGTGCCAGCAGTTCGGAGGGGTTTGAGACCCAGTACTTC. Residues: CASSSEGFETQYF.

J is TRBJ2-1 and V is TRBV7-9, with no clear D. CDR1 and CDR2 from the germline V gene are SEHNR and FQNEAQ (reference sequence). This CDR3 spans 16 amino acids. V was trimmed by 1 base and J by 4 bases, leaving 14 bases between them. The CDR3 region is CASSLEASGFYNEQFF. The CDR3 DNA is TGTGCCAGCAGCTTAGAAGCTTCAGGTTTTTACAATGAGCAGTTCTTC.

The chain recombines TRBV7-9 with TRBJ2-4; 10 nucleotides line up with TRBD1. In germline, CDR1 is SEHNR, CDR2 FQNEAQ (reference sequence). The CDR3 covers 15 residues. Losses at the gene ends were 5 bases for V and 5 bases for J; bases not matched to a gene: 6. The CDR3 loop reads CASSEVGTGENIQYF. The CDR3 DNA sequence: TGTGCCAGCAGCGAGGTGGGGACAGGGGAAAACATTCAGTACTTC.

This sequence joins TRBV10-1 and TRBJ2-1; D gene unclear. Trimming pared 8 bases from V and 6 bases from J, leaving 11 bases between. CDR3 length: 12 residues. Germline V lookup: CDR1 WNHNN, CDR2 SYGVQD (reference sequence). For the CDR3, the DNA is TGCGCCAGCTCGTCGGCCCTCAATGAGCAGTTCTTC. Its translation is CASSSALNEQFF.